The next 29 T cell receptor beta chains were all read from a single sample in a study of blood T cell repertoires in COVID-19. Clones were sequenced by immunoSEQ multiplex PCR, and TCRdb holds only the in-frame ones, with some missing. The sample yields about 190,000 clones, 80% to 85% seen once. The sequenced sample consisted of peripheral blood. All receptors come from a woman older than 75 with COVID-19, enrolled during active disease.

V usage is TRBV7-9 and J usage is TRBJ1-1; tentative D call: TRBD1 (6 bases). Trimming took off 4 bases at V and 6 bases at J, with 18 bases between the two ends. This CDR3 is 15 amino acids long. Germline loops: CDR1 SEHNR, CDR2 FQNEAQ (reference sequence). This CDR3 is CASSSIYTGIPEAFF. The DNA of the CDR3 is TGTGCCAGCAGCTCAATATATACAGGGATCCCTGAAGCTTTCTTT.

The chain links TRBV7-9 to TRBJ1-5, with D perhaps TRBD1 (5 bases). This CDR3 comprises 16 residues. Trimming pared 5 bases from V and 7 bases from J, leaving 21 bases between. Per the germline V gene, CDR1 is SEHNR and CDR2 is FQNEAQ (reference sequence). In nucleotides, the CDR3 is TGTGCCAGCAGCCCCCTAACAGGCCTCAAGAAGCAGCCCCAGCATTTT. Amino acids: CASSPLTGLKKQPQHF.

V is TRBV30 and J is TRBJ2-3; TRBD2 matches 9 bases. The junction had 2 bases not matched to a gene; V was cut back by 0 bases and J by 1 base. Germline CDR1 reads GTSNPN; CDR2 reads SVGIG (reference sequence). This CDR3 spans 15 amino acids. The CDR3 DNA follows: TGTGCCTGGAGTGTAATAGCGGGGGGCACAGATACGCAGTATTTT. Its translation: CAWSVIAGGTDTQYF.

The chain has TRBV6-2 or TRBV6-3 and TRBJ2-7; perhaps TRBD2 as D (5 bases). Trimming cost V 6 bases and J 3 bases, with 21 bases left between them. The length of the CDR3 is 16 residues. Germline CDR1 and CDR2: MNHEY and SVGEGT. The CDR3 here is CASSHVGGTIHYEQYF. The CDR3 region has the DNA TGTGCCAGCAGCCACGTCGGAGGTACGATCCACTACGAGCAGTACTTC.

A remark on this clone: A much larger clone differs by one base, so this may be a read error. The chain employs TRBV7-9 and TRBJ2-1; no clear D. Germline CDR1 and CDR2: SEHNR and FQNEAQ (reference sequence). This CDR3 is built from 15 residues. The CDR3 DNA is TGTACCAGCAGCTTAGTCAACACTATGGCCAATGAGCAGTTCTTC. Translating it yields CTSSLVNTMANEQFF.

V gene TRBV9 combines with J gene TRBJ2-7, with 7 bases identical to TRBD2. This CDR3 contains 15 residues. V dropped 0 bases and J dropped 3; count of bases not matched to a gene: 6. Germline V gene lookup returns CDR1 SGDLS and CDR2 YYNGEE. This chain's CDR3 is CASSVDSSGYYEQYF. As DNA, the CDR3 is TGTGCCAGCAGCGTAGATTCTAGCGGTTACTACGAGCAGTACTTC.

This clone was recorded once. This rearrangement joins TRBV5-1 to TRBJ1-1, with 9 bases aligning to TRBD1. The CDR3 has 14 amino acids. Trimming took 3 bases from V and 7 from J; bases not matched to a gene: 7. Germline V gene data show CDR1 as SGHRS and CDR2 as YFSETQ. In DNA form, the CDR3 reads TGCGCCAGCAGCTGGGGCGGACAGGGGAGTGAAGCTTTCTTT. This codes for CASSWGGQGSEAFF.

The gene calls are TRBV27 and TRBJ2-7; tentative D call: TRBD1 (5 bases). V was trimmed by 4 bases and J by 3 bases, leaving 10 bases between them. This CDR3 comprises 13 residues. Germline loops: CDR1 MNHEY, CDR2 SMNVEV (reference sequence). Here the CDR3 DNA reads TGTGCCAGCAGTTCCAGGGCTCACTACGAGCAGTACTTC. It codes for CASSSRAHYEQYF.

The rearrangement links TRBV19 to TRBJ1-6; 8 bases agree with TRBD1. The junction had 5 bases not matched to a gene; V was cut back by 10 bases and J by 6 bases. Germline CDR1 LNHDA, CDR2 SQIVND (reference sequence). The CDR3 spans 13 residues. The CDR3: CATGQGGNSPLHF. In DNA, the CDR3 is TGTGCCACCGGACAGGGAGGTAATTCACCCCTCCACTTT. Complete variable domain (other parts from reference TRBV19 and TRBJ1-6): DGGITQSPKYLFRKEGQNVTLSCEQNLNHDAMYWYRQDPGQGLRLIYYSQIVNDFQKGDIAEGYSVSREKKESFPLTVTSAQKNPTAFYLCATGQGGNSPLHFGNGTRLTVT.

The chain links TRBV11-2 to TRBJ2-7, with TRBD1 matching 10 bases. CDR1 and CDR2 from the germline V gene are SGHAT and FQNNGV. The CDR3 spans 14 residues. J lost 3 bases, V lost 5 bases, and 4 bases had no gene match. CDR3 DNA sequence: TGTGCCAGCAGCACAGGGACAGGGGTCTACGAGCAGTACTTC. Translation: CASSTGTGVYEQYF.

V usage is TRBV4-2 and J usage is TRBJ2-3; no reliable D call. From germline, CDR1 is LGHNA and CDR2 YNFKEQ. V was clipped by 1 base and J by 1 base, with 12 bases between them. The CDR3 is 16 residues long. The CDR3 sequence: CASSQGTLYGTDTQYF. The CDR3 DNA reads as TGTGCCAGCAGCCAAGGAACCCTATATGGCACAGATACGCAGTATTTT.

The chain is built from TRBV6-5 and TRBJ2-1, with a possible D match to TRBD1 (6 bases). V was trimmed by 6 bases and J by 0 bases, leaving 12 bases between them. CDR1 and CDR2 (germline): MNHEY, SVGAGI. This CDR3 contains 15 residues. The CDR3, as DNA: TGTGCCAGCAGAGAGGGGGTAGGCTCCTACAATGAGCAGTTCTTC. Its protein product is CASREGVGSYNEQFF.

The count of this clone is one. The CDR3 DNA follows: TGCGCCAGCAGTCAATCGAGTCGGACTAGCGGGAGACCCCAGACCCACTACGAGCAGTACTTC. Translated, it gives CASSQSSRTSGRPQTHYEQYF. The chain links TRBV23-1 to TRBJ2-7, with 13 bases matching TRBD2. TRBV23-1 is annotated as an ORF whose role is uncertain. This CDR3 spans 21 amino acids. Trimming cost V 0 bases and J 3 bases; bases outside gene matches: 17.

This clone was observed a handful of times. This chain links TRBV5-8 with TRBJ1-1; 9 bases align to TRBD1. CDR1 and CDR2 (germline): SGHTS, YDEGEE. After removal of 4 bases from V and 4 bases from J, the junction contained 5 bases not matched to a gene. The CDR3 sequence is 14 residues long. The chain's CDR3 is CASSMGQGRTEAFF. DNA of the CDR3: TGTGCCAGCAGCATGGGACAGGGCCGCACTGAAGCTTTCTTT.

This clone was seen repeatedly, ten times or more. This chain joins TRBV28 and TRBJ1-1; 8 bases map to TRBD1. The CDR3 consists of 13 residues. CDR1 is MDHEN and CDR2 is SYDVKM in the germline V gene. The J segment lost 5 bases and the V segment lost 8 bases, leaving 7 bases of the junction unmatched. CDR3: CASSGQGGTEAFF. In DNA, the CDR3 is TGTGCCAGCTCCGGACAGGGTGGTACTGAAGCTTTCTTT.

This rearrangement joins TRBV5-1 to TRBJ2-3, with 11 bases aligning to TRBD2. Germline-derived CDR1 and CDR2 are SGHRS and YFSETQ. CDR3 length equals 14 residues. Unmatched junction bases numbered 4, after V lost 4 bases and J lost 6 bases. DNA for the CDR3: TGCGCCAGCAGCATTAGCGGGAGGGCGGATACGCAGTATTTT. Encoded protein: CASSISGRADTQYF.

This sequence joins TRBV4-3 and TRBJ2-1; D perhaps matches TRBD2 (5 bases). Germline values: CDR1 LGHNA, CDR2 YSLEER. The CDR3 covers 15 residues. V dropped 0 bases and J dropped 9 bases, with 15 bases sitting between them. Here the CDR3 reads CASSQEVGLRSEQFF. In DNA, the CDR3 is TGCGCCAGCAGCCAAGAGGTAGGACTTCGGAGTGAGCAGTTCTTC.

In its sample, this clone was seen once. The J gene is TRBJ2-5, the V gene TRBV11-1; possible D gene TRBD1, 5 bases. The CDR3 sequence is 14 residues long. V was trimmed by 2 bases and J by 3 bases, leaving 10 bases between them. Germline lookup yields CDR1 SGHAT and CDR2 FQDESV (reference sequence). This CDR3 reads CASSLMGRKETQYF. The CDR3 DNA reads as TGTGCCAGCAGCTTAATGGGGCGCAAAGAGACCCAGTACTTC.

In this sample, this clone turned up a few times. The chain carries TRBV6-1 and TRBJ2-4; 9 nucleotides agree with TRBD1. Germline V gives CDR1 MNHNS, CDR2 SASEGT. This CDR3 contains 15 residues. After removal of 1 base from V and 8 bases from J, the junction contained 6 bases not matched to a gene. The CDR3 loop is CASSEGTGGKDIQYF. The CDR3 bases are TGTGCCAGCAGTGAAGGAACAGGGGGCAAGGACATTCAGTACTTC.

A word on this clone: Compared with germline, one end of the junction differs, possibly owing to a read error. Additional DNA sequences in this sample encode the identical CDR3. V is TRBV2 and J is TRBJ2-1; TRBD2 matches 8 bases. The CDR3 runs 18 residues. Germline lookup yields CDR1 SNHLY and CDR2 FYNNEI. The CDR3 region is CPRRGGLAGGSPWNEQFF. Here the CDR3 DNA reads TGCCCCCGCCGCGGGGGACTCGCGGGGGGCAGCCCTTGGAATGAGCAGTTCTTC.

This rearrangement joins TRBV19 to TRBJ1-1; 7 bases match TRBD1. CDR1 and CDR2 from the germline V gene are LNHDA and SQIVND (reference sequence). V lost 3 bases and J lost 0; bases outside the gene matches: 10. This CDR3 has 17 residues. Written as DNA, the CDR3 is TGTGCCAGTAGTATTATAAGGGGGCAGGCCATGAACACTGAAGCTTTCTTT. Amino acid sequence: CASSIIRGQAMNTEAFF.

This clone was recorded a few times. The V and J genes are TRBV5-1 and TRBJ2-1; D is ambiguous. Germline V lookup: CDR1 SGHRS, CDR2 YFSETQ. CDR3 length: 13 residues. Deletions cut 0 bases from V and 9 bases from J, with 10 bases between. This CDR3 is CASSLVSSREQFF. CDR3 coding DNA: TGCGCCAGCAGCTTGGTGAGTTCCCGTGAGCAGTTCTTC.

The genes are TRBV3-1 (or the pseudogene TRBV3-2) and TRBJ2-3; 13 bases agree with TRBD2. Unmatched junction bases numbered 5, after V lost 0 bases and J lost 5 bases. The CDR3 has 17 residues. From germline, CDR1 is LGHDT and CDR2 YNNKEL (reference sequence). CDR3 in DNA: TGTGCCAGCAGCCAAGAACTAGCGGGAGGGGGAGGAGATACGCAGTATTTT. It translates to CASSQELAGGGGDTQYF.

The J gene is TRBJ2-3, the V gene TRBV4-3; TRBD2 aligns across 10 bases. Trimming removed 0 bases from V and 2 bases from J; junction bases left unmatched: 8. There are 18 residues in the CDR3. The germline CDR1 and CDR2 sequences are LGHNA and YSLEER. CDR3 amino acids: CASSQEVSTSGVTDTQYF. The DNA of the CDR3 is TGCGCCAGCAGCCAAGAGGTCTCAACTAGCGGGGTCACAGATACGCAGTATTTT.

V is TRBV2 and J is TRBJ2-3, with D possibly matching TRBD1 (5 bases). CDR3 length equals 16 residues. Per the germline V gene, CDR1 is SNHLY and CDR2 is FYNNEI. V lost 1 base and J 0 bases, leaving 11 bases between the germline ends. The CDR3 DNA sequence: TGTGCCAGCAGTGAAGGGGTACAGGAGAGCACAGATACGCAGTATTTT. Encoded protein: CASSEGVQESTDTQYF.

This clone was seen only once. The chain joins TRBV28 to TRBJ2-1, with 11 bases aligning to TRBD2. Germline V lookup: CDR1 MDHEN, CDR2 SYDVKM. The CDR3 extends over 15 amino acids. With 1 base clipped from V and 9 bases from J, the junction kept 5 bases outside the gene matches. DNA of the CDR3: TGTGCCAGCAGTTTATTTAGCGGGAGGGCCGTTGAGCAGTTCTTC. Amino acid sequence: CASSLFSGRAVEQFF.

The chain has TRBV28 and TRBJ2-3; D is undetermined. CDR1 is MDHEN and CDR2 is SYDVKM in the germline V gene. The V end lost 3 bases, the J end lost 6 bases, and 7 bases lay between the germline ends. There are 12 residues in the CDR3. This chain's CDR3 is CASSLSMDTQYF. DNA of the CDR3: TGTGCCAGCAGTTTGAGTATGGATACGCAGTATTTT.

The chain links TRBV14 to TRBJ1-4; TRBD1 matches at 12 bases. CDR3 size: 16 residues. J was trimmed by 10 bases and V by 2 bases; bases with no gene match: 8. Germline V gene data show CDR1 as SGHDN and CDR2 as FVKESK. The chain's CDR3 is CASSQRGQGASAKLFF. CDR3 bases: TGTGCCAGCAGCCAAAGGGGACAGGGGGCCTCGGCAAAACTGTTTTTT.

This sequence joins TRBV25-1 and TRBJ1-1; possible D gene TRBD1, 6 bases. This CDR3 comprises 16 residues. CDR1 is MGHDK, CDR2 SYGVNS, per germline. V lost 0 bases and J lost 7, with 18 bases in between. DNA of the CDR3: TGTGCCAGCAGTGAATATAAAGGGGGGAGGGAGGGTGAAGCTTTCTTT. Protein: CASSEYKGGREGEAFF.